This paragraph covers one T cell receptor (beta chain) sequence. Clones were read by immunoSEQ multiplex PCR, and TCRdb kept only the in-frame ones, dropping some. This table has some 340,000 clones, over 90% appearing once. The sample is drawn from a study of blood T cell repertoires in COVID-19. Looking at the study overall: From T cells, B-cell-depleted T cells, or PBMCs came the material, which was cDNA or gDNA.

Assignments of participants to cohorts depended upon their own reported clinical history. The CDR3 is 21 amino acids. V was pared by 1 base and J by 2 bases, with 23 bases of the junction left unmatched. The V gene's germline CDR1 is SQVTM and CDR2 ANQGSEA. The sample taken for sequencing was PBMCs or T cells enriched from blood (not recorded which). This chain connects TRBV29-1 to TRBJ1-2; the match to TRBD1 covers 9 bases. The sequence derives from a woman aged 30 to 39 who had been exposed to COVID-19. Here the CDR3 reads CSVEGGPDRGQLTRANYGYTF. The CDR3 DNA follows: TGCAGCGTTGAAGGGGGCCCGGACAGGGGCCAGCTTACAAGAGCGAACTATGGCTACACCTTC.